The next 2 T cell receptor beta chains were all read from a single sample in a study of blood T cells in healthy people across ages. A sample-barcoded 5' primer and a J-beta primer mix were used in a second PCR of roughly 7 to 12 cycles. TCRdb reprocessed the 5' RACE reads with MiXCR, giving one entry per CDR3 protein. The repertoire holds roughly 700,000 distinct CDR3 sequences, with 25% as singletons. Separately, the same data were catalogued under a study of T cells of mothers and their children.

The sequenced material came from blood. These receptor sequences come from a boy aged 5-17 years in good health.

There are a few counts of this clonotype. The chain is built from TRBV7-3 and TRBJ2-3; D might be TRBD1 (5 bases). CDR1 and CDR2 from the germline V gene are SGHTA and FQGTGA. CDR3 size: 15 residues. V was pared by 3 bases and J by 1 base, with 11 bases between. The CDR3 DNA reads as TGTGCCAGCAGCTTGGGGCTCCTTCGCACAGATACGCAGTATTTT. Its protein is CASSLGLLRTDTQYF.

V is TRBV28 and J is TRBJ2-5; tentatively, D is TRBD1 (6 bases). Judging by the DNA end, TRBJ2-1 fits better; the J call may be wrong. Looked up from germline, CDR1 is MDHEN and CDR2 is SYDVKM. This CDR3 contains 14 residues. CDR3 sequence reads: CASSLRRGYNEQFF. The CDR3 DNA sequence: TGTGCCAGCAGTTTACGCAGGGGTTACAATGAGCAGTTCTTC.